A selection of T cell receptor beta chains follows, all from one sample in a study of T cell repertoires in cytomegalovirus infection. A single record per CDR3 protein comes from TCRdb applying MiXCR to the reads. The table has about 63,000 distinct CDR3 sequences, around 20% seen once; the top ten hold around 70%. These receptors' targets are unknown. The sample here was CD8+ T cells from cultured PBMCs, taken from culture after CMV antigen stimulation. Source of these receptors: a human donor in good health (CMV status not recorded). Some clones in this sample may be carry-over from other donors' samples. Each CDR3 is given without its conserved first and last residue. A D gene is named only where the DNA matches it firmly.

>TRBJ2-3|TRBV29-1|NA
SVEAVATFTDTQY
>TRBJ2-2|TRBV7-2|NA
ASTRQGGTGELF
>TRBJ1-2|TRBV29-1|NA
SSAGVRGESNYGYT
>TRBJ2-2|TRBV10-3|NA
AITGDRTLGTGELF
>TRBJ1-1|TRBV7-2|NA
ASSLGWGNEGTEAF
>TRBJ2-7|TRBV6-1|NA
ASSEASAGVPYEQY
>TRBJ2-5|TRBV7-9|TRBD2
ASSLSGTREETQY
>TRBJ2-2|TRBV5-6|NA
ASSPIAGELF
>TRBJ2-5|TRBV6-2/TRBV6-3|NA
ASSYSSAETQY
>TRBJ2-3|TRBV7-9|TRBD1
ASSQQGYQTDTQY
>TRBJ1-1|TRBV6-2/TRBV6-3|NA
ASSPILGRMNTEAF
>TRBJ2-1|TRBV27|NA
ASSLGANEQF
>TRBJ2-4|TRBV27|TRBD1
ASSLRDSRTKNIQY
>TRBJ1-1|TRBV4-1|NA
ASSQTDQSHTEAF
>TRBJ1-1|TRBV13|NA
ASSPNLGSTEAF
>TRBJ2-1|TRBV11-2|TRBD2
ASSLSAVTSGVNEQF
>TRBJ2-7|TRBV6-1|NA
ASSEGRGFSYEQY
>TRBJ1-6|TRBV4-3|NA
ASSQYGANNSPLH
>TRBJ2-3|TRBV19|NA
ATQQISTDTQY
>TRBJ2-7|TRBV20-1|TRBD1
SARKIGQGESYEQY
>TRBJ1-6|TRBV27|NA
ATQNSNSPLH
>TRBJ2-5|TRBV6-2/TRBV6-3|NA
ASSPDGGLETQY
>TRBJ2-3|TRBV7-6|NA
ASSPYSGDWTDTQY
>TRBJ2-7|TRBV7-2|NA
ASSFPRGEPNSYEQY